Shown below are 18 T cell receptor beta chains from a single sample sequenced in a study of shared clonotypes between healthy human individuals. Naive CD8 cells lacked CD45RO and underwent positive selection for CCR7, leaving out terminally differentiated effector memory CD45RA+ cells. The table came from immunoSEQ multiplex PCR; TCRdb's copy has only in-frame clones and leaves some out. The data show nearly 600,000 clones, around 95% seen once. The sample taken for sequencing was naive CD8+ T cells sorted from blood. The receptor set was obtained from a woman aged 30 to 39 in good health.

This chain's CDR3 is CASSLGPGTAYGYTF. The CDR3 bases are TGTGCCAGCAGCTTAGGGCCGGGCACGGCCTATGGCTACACCTTC. The chain recombines TRBV7-9 with TRBJ1-2; D is uncertain. The CDR3 is made up of 15 amino acids. V was shortened by 1 base and J by 4 bases, with 13 bases between the two germline ends. Germline V CDR1 and CDR2: SEHNR, FQNEAQ (reference sequence).

The chain has TRBV25-1 and TRBJ2-7; 7 nucleotides align to TRBD2. The CDR3 has 15 residues. The V gene end was trimmed by 6 bases and the J gene end by 5 bases; junction bases not matched to a gene: 13. The germline CDR1 and CDR2 sequences are MGHDK and SYGVNS. The CDR3 loop reads CASRVGRTSNDEQYF. DNA for the CDR3: TGTGCCAGCAGGGTTGGCAGGACTAGTAACGACGAGCAGTACTTC.

The genes are TRBV6-5 and TRBJ2-7, with D possibly matching TRBD1 (6 bases). The CDR3 spans 12 residues. V was shortened by 6 bases and J by 5 bases, with 11 bases between the two germline ends. Looked up from germline, CDR1 is MNHEY and CDR2 is SVGAGI. The chain's CDR3 is CASSQGSHEQYF. The CDR3 DNA reads as TGTGCCAGCAGCCAGGGGAGTCACGAGCAGTACTTC.

The chain joins TRBV11-2 to TRBJ1-1, with TRBD1 matching over 9 bases. V was pared by 7 bases and J by 7 bases, with 7 bases of the junction left unmatched. This CDR3 contains 13 residues. Looked up from germline, CDR1 is SGHAT and CDR2 is FQNNGV. This CDR3 reads CASIRPGQGEAFF. The DNA for the CDR3 is TGTGCCAGCATAAGACCGGGACAGGGTGAAGCTTTCTTT.

The chain is built from TRBV28 and TRBJ2-1; 9 nucleotides agree with TRBD2. The germline CDR1 and CDR2 sequences are MDHEN and SYDVKM. V gave up 7 bases and J gave up 7 bases; unmatched junction bases: 5. The CDR3 is 13 amino acids. CDR3 in amino acids: CASNLAGQNEQFF. CDR3 nucleotides: TGTGCCAGCAACCTAGCGGGACAGAATGAGCAGTTCTTC.

This clone has only one observation. CDR3 bases: TGTGCCAGCAGCTTTTGGGGGCTGGGGGCCGACGAGCAGTACTTC. Its protein is CASSFWGLGADEQYF. The rearrangement uses TRBV13 and TRBJ2-7, with a weak D call TRBD1 (6 bases). Trimming took 3 bases from V and 5 from J, leaving 17 bases between them. The CDR3 is 15 amino acids. Germline lookup yields CDR1 PRHDT and CDR2 FYEKMQ (reference sequence).

The V gene is TRBV6-5, the J gene TRBJ2-5; D is uncertain. V lost 6 bases, J lost 2 bases, and 10 bases lay in between. The CDR3 is 13 amino acids. CDR1 and CDR2 from the germline V gene are MNHEY and SVGAGI. CDR3 bases: TGTGCCAGCAGAGCAGAGAATCAAGAGACCCAGTACTTC. Residues: CASRAENQETQYF.

This chain links TRBV5-8 with TRBJ2-1; 9 nucleotides match TRBD1. With 0 bases clipped from V and 6 bases from J, the junction kept 7 bases outside the gene matches. Germline V gene data show CDR1 as SGHTS and CDR2 as YDEGEE. The CDR3 is 16 residues long. The DNA for the CDR3 is TGTGCCAGCAGCTTGGGAACAGGGGGCTTCGCCAATGAGCAGTTCTTC. This gives the protein CASSLGTGGFANEQFF.

As regards this clone: This sample includes further DNA sequences coding for the same CDR3. The chain couples TRBV5-1 to TRBJ2-7; tentative D call: TRBD1 (6 bases). Germline CDR1 is SGHRS and CDR2 is YFSETQ. The ends were cut back, 2 bases at V and 3 bases at J, with 9 bases in the middle. CDR3 length equals 13 residues. CDR3 amino acids: CASSFRGSYEQYF. DNA for the CDR3: TGCGCCAGCAGCTTCAGGGGAAGCTACGAGCAGTACTTC.

V usage is TRBV9 and J usage is TRBJ2-5; D remains ambiguous. Trimming stripped 0 bases from V and 1 base from J, with 7 bases between. This CDR3 has 14 residues. Germline values: CDR1 SGDLS, CDR2 YYNGEE. The CDR3, as DNA: TGTGCCAGCAGCGTAGGGGCTTTCCAAGAGACCCAGTACTTC. As protein: CASSVGAFQETQYF.

The CDR3 DNA reads TGTGCCAGCAGCTTTACAGGGGAAAAACTGTTTTTT. As protein: CASSFTGEKLFF. The rearrangement uses TRBV7-9 and TRBJ1-4, with D perhaps TRBD1 (6 bases). Trimming stripped 3 bases from V and 8 bases from J, with 7 bases between. Germline values: CDR1 SEHNR, CDR2 FQNEAQ (reference sequence). The CDR3 sequence is 12 residues long.

The rearrangement uses TRBV5-4 and TRBJ2-5; 9 bases line up with TRBD2. The J call is in doubt because the DNA end fits TRBJ2-7 better. The CDR3 loop spans 16 amino acids. The germline gives CDR1 SGHNT, CDR2 YYREEE (reference sequence). CDR3 residues: CASSLVPGLAVGEQYF. DNA for the CDR3: TGTGCCAGCAGCTTGGTTCCGGGACTAGCTGTTGGCGAGCAGTACTTC.

This chain joins TRBV27 and TRBJ2-3; D unclear. V was trimmed by 5 bases and J by 2 bases, leaving 8 bases between them. The CDR3 totals 13 residues. In germline, CDR1 is MNHEY, CDR2 SMNVEV (reference sequence). The CDR3 nucleotides are TGTGCCAGCAGTCGAGTTAACACAGATACGCAGTATTTT. This sequence encodes CASSRVNTDTQYF.

This rearrangement joins TRBV19 to TRBJ2-7; 9 bases fit TRBD2. With V trimmed by 4 bases and J by 3 bases, 7 bases remained unmatched. Germline values: CDR1 LNHDA, CDR2 SQIVND (reference sequence). The CDR3 spans 15 residues. CDR3 protein: CASSTLAGSVYEQYF. The CDR3 DNA reads TGTGCCAGTAGTACCCTAGCGGGATCCGTCTACGAGCAGTACTTC.

V gene TRBV29-1 combines with J gene TRBJ1-2; D is ambiguous. Between the trimmed V and J ends, which lost 6 bases and 0 bases, there was a span of 5 bases. The V gene's germline CDR1 is SQVTM and CDR2 ANQGSEA. CDR3 length equals 11 residues. The CDR3 region has the DNA TGCAGCGTCAAATCTAACTATGGCTACACCTTC. Translated, it gives CSVKSNYGYTF.

V is TRBV28 and J is TRBJ1-4, with D hard to call. The CDR3 has 13 amino acids. V gave up 11 bases and J gave up 1 base, with 11 bases separating them. Germline V lookup: CDR1 MDHEN, CDR2 SYDVKM. CDR3 in amino acids: CALAPRTNEKLFF. In DNA form, the CDR3 reads TGTGCCTTGGCACCCAGAACTAATGAAAAACTGTTTTTT.

The rearrangement uses TRBV16 and TRBJ2-3; TRBD2 agrees at 9 bases. The CDR3 has 17 residues. J gave up 1 base and V 1 base, and 6 bases lay outside the gene matches. The germline V gene has CDR1 KGHSY and CDR2 FQNENV. CDR3: CASSQLTIAGGTDTQYF. The CDR3, as DNA: TGTGCCAGCAGCCAATTAACAATAGCGGGAGGCACAGATACGCAGTATTTT.

V and J are TRBV6-5 and TRBJ2-1, with D unclear. The CDR3 has 15 amino acids. The V and J ends lost 4 bases and 2 bases respectively, with 12 bases between them. In germline, CDR1 is MNHEY, CDR2 SVGAGI. The CDR3 DNA reads TGTGCCAGCAGTTCAAATCTAGGTACCTACAATGAGCAGTTCTTC. Protein sequence: CASSSNLGTYNEQFF.